Presented here are 30 T cell receptor beta chains from one specimen sequenced in a study of blood T cells in healthy people across ages. A second PCR of 7 to 11 cycles used a sample-barcoded 5' primer and a J-beta primer mix. TCRdb recomputed calls from the 5' RACE reads with MiXCR, one row per CDR3 protein. The repertoire has around 1.7 million distinct CDR3 sequences, roughly 27% of them found once; the top ten carry 7.7%. The sample was blood. These receptors were obtained from a woman in her twenties or thirties in good health.

The chain uses TRBV12-3 or TRBV12-4 and TRBJ1-2, with D uncertain. The V gene lost 5 bases and the J gene lost 8 bases, with 12 bases spanning the gap. This CDR3 comprises 12 residues. CDR3 loop: CASSRKTGGYTF. As DNA, the CDR3 is TGTGCCAGCAGTAGGAAAACCGGGGGCTACACCTTC.

This clonotype was detected ten times or more. This rearrangement joins TRBV6-5 to TRBJ2-7; a possible D gene is TRBD1 (5 bases). The CDR3 is 14 residues long. The germline V gene encodes CDR1 MNHEY and CDR2 SVGAGI. Trimming shortened V by 2 bases and J by 2 bases, and 10 bases separated the two germline ends. This chain's CDR3 is CASSYLDSPYEQYF. As DNA, the CDR3 is TGTGCCAGCAGTTACCTAGACAGCCCCTACGAGCAGTACTTC.

As to this clonotype: A read error may account for a junction end that differs from germline. The gene calls are TRBV6-6 and TRBJ2-1; 10 positions agree with TRBD2. CDR1 and CDR2 from the germline V gene are MNHNY and SVGAGI (reference sequence). The CDR3 consists of 17 residues. The CDR3 nucleotides are TGTGCCAGCAGTCGCCGAGCGGGGGGGAGCTCCTACAATGAGCCGTTCTTC. Its protein product is CASSRRAGGSSYNEPFF.

This chain joins TRBV5-1 and TRBJ2-5; perhaps TRBD1 as D (6 bases). There are 14 residues in the CDR3. Germline V gene lookup returns CDR1 SGHRS and CDR2 YFSETQ. V lost 4 bases to trimming and J lost 2 bases, with 12 bases between them. CDR3: CASSPGHGQETQYF. The CDR3 DNA follows: TGCGCCAGCAGCCCGGGACACGGTCAAGAGACCCAGTACTTC.

This chain links TRBV2 with TRBJ2-5, with a weak D call TRBD2 (6 bases). Germline V gene data show CDR1 as SNHLY and CDR2 as FYNNEI. Trimming left V 3 bases short and J 4 bases short, with 9 bases between. The CDR3 contains 13 residues. This CDR3 reads CASSEWRGETQYF. In nucleotides, the CDR3 is TGTGCCAGCAGTGAGTGGAGGGGAGAGACCCAGTACTTC.

The chain employs TRBV19 and TRBJ1-2; unclear D gene. The CDR3 has 14 amino acids. The germline CDR1 and CDR2 sequences are LNHDA and SQIVND (reference sequence). V lost 3 bases to trimming and J lost 0 bases, with 8 bases between them. This chain's CDR3 is CASSMSSTNYGYTF. CDR3 DNA sequence: TGTGCCAGTAGTATGAGTTCGACTAACTATGGCTACACCTTC.

The rearrangement joins TRBV10-2 to TRBJ2-4; D is perhaps TRBD2 (5 bases). The J call may be faulty, since TRBJ2-7 better matches the DNA end. CDR3 size: 14 residues. CDR1 and CDR2 (germline): WSHSY, SAAADI. The CDR3 sequence is CASRAQEAPHEQYF. Here the CDR3 DNA reads TGCGCCAGCAGAGCCCAGGAGGCCCCCCACGAGCAGTACTTC.

The chain combines TRBV9 with TRBJ2-1, with D unresolved. The length of the CDR3 is 16 residues. V was clipped by 0 bases and J by 5 bases, with 15 bases between them. Per germline, CDR1 SGDLS and CDR2 YYNGEE. The CDR3 DNA reads TGTGCCAGCAGCGTAGGGAGACGCCGGACGGACAATGAGCAGTTCTTC. This translates into CASSVGRRRTDNEQFF.

The chain combines TRBV7-2 with TRBJ2-2, with TRBD2 identical over 10 bases. V dropped 7 bases and J dropped 1; count of bases not matched to a gene: 3. CDR1 is SGHTA and CDR2 is FQGNSA in the germline V gene. The CDR3 loop spans 15 amino acids. The CDR3 bases are TGTGCCAGCAAGGGGACTAGCGAGAACACCGGGGAGCTGTTTTTT. Translation gives CASKGTSENTGELFF.

In regard to this clonotype: Since a much larger clone is just one base distant, this may be a read error. The V call is TRBV7-2, the J call TRBJ2-5, with D possibly TRBD2 on 6 matching bases. CDR3 size: 13 residues. Trimming pared 4 bases from V and 11 bases from J, leaving 17 bases between. Germline V lookup: CDR1 SGHTA, CDR2 FQGNSA. CDR3 region: CASSSVTSDEQYF. The CDR3 nucleotides are TGTGCCAGCAGCTCAGTGACTAGTGATGAGCAGTACTTC.

For this clonotype: An end of the junction differs from the germline gene, which may be a read error. The chain recombines TRBV5-1 with TRBJ2-1, with TRBD1 matching 7 bases. This CDR3 region has 13 residues. Germline assignment: CDR1 SGHRS and CDR2 YFSETQ. The CDR3 coding sequence is TGCGCCAGCAGCGTGGGACAGCCCAATCAGCAGTTCTTC. The encoded protein is CASSVGQPNQQFF.

A single count supports this clonotype. The chain carries TRBV6-6 and TRBJ1-4; D may be TRBD1 (6 bases). V was cut by 3 bases and J by 10 bases, with 18 bases left in between. Germline lookup yields CDR1 MNHNY and CDR2 SVGAGI (reference sequence). CDR3 size: 15 residues. The CDR3 reads CASSYSGTQRTKLFF. Here the CDR3 DNA reads TGTGCCAGCAGTTATTCCGGGACACAGAGGACAAAACTGTTTTTT.

With respect to this clonotype: One end of the junction varies from germline; a read error may be responsible. V usage is TRBV5-1 and J usage is TRBJ2-3, with 10 bases lining up with TRBD2. The germline V gene has CDR1 SGHRS and CDR2 YFSETQ. The CDR3 runs 14 residues. This CDR3 is CASERGGRTGTQYF. For the CDR3, the DNA is TGCGCCAGCGAGCGGGGGGGCCGCACAGGTACGCAGTATTTT.

With respect to this clonotype: The germline gene is not matched at one end of the junction; a read error may be the cause. The chain is built from TRBV29-1 and TRBJ2-3; 10 nucleotides agree with TRBD2. The CDR3 has 14 amino acids. Germline loops: CDR1 SQVTM, CDR2 ANQGSEA. The CDR3 nucleotides are TGCAGCGTTGAGCGACTAGCGGGTAAAAATACGCGGTATTTT. It encodes CSVERLAGKNTRYF.

In this sample, this clonotype turned up many times. The chain has TRBV7-6 and TRBJ2-1; 7 positions match TRBD2. The V gene end was trimmed by 3 bases and the J gene end by 7 bases; junction bases not matched to a gene: 6. The V gene's germline CDR1 is SGHVS and CDR2 FNYEAQ. The CDR3 totals 14 residues. The CDR3 DNA follows: TGTGCCAGCAGCTTCGCGGGGGATTTGAATGAGCAGTTCTTC. This codes for CASSFAGDLNEQFF.

Regarding this clonotype: Just one base apart from a much larger clone, this may be a read error. The CDR3 spells CASSFGGQNTGERFF. The CDR3 DNA is TGCGCCAGCAGCTTTGGTGGCCAAAACACCGGGGAGCGGTTTTTT. The chain is built from TRBV5-1 and TRBJ2-2, with a possible D match to TRBD2 (5 bases). Germline CDR1 reads SGHRS; CDR2 reads YFSETQ. The CDR3 runs to 15 residues.

Points on this clonotype: A read error may be the cause here, since a much bigger clone is one base away. The chain is built from TRBV20-1 and TRBJ2-1; D uncertain. Germline-derived CDR1 and CDR2 are DFQATT and SNEGSKA (reference sequence). Between the trimmed V and J ends, which lost 3 bases and 10 bases, there was a span of 13 bases. The CDR3 consists of 12 residues. Here the CDR3 DNA reads TGCAGTGCTAGCCTGCCGACCTACGAGCAGTTCTTC. Encoded protein: CSASLPTYEQFF.

This clonotype was recorded once. This may come from a read error, since a much larger clone is one base off. This chain joins TRBV29-1 and TRBJ2-3; perhaps TRBD1 as D (5 bases). V shed 4 bases and J shed 4 bases, with 21 bases lying between them. The germline V gene has CDR1 SQVTM and CDR2 ANQGSEA. The CDR3 totals 16 residues. The CDR3 DNA reads as TGCAGCGTTGTAGCCACATGGGCAGGGTTTGCAGATACGCAGTATTTT. Its translation: CSVVATWAGFADTQYF.

The V call is TRBV7-3, the J call TRBJ1-4; TRBD1 aligns across 8 bases. V lost 5 bases, J lost 7 bases, and 9 bases stayed unmatched. The CDR3 consists of 15 residues. Germline values: CDR1 SGHTA, CDR2 FQGTGA. In DNA form, the CDR3 reads TGTGCCAGCAGCCCGACAGGGGCATTACGTGAAAAACTGTTTTTT. This gives the protein CASSPTGALREKLFF.

The rearrangement joins TRBV5-1 to TRBJ2-7; tentative D call: TRBD1 (6 bases). Germline V gene lookup returns CDR1 SGHRS and CDR2 YFSETQ. The CDR3 spans 14 residues. V gave up 1 base and J gave up 5 bases, with 13 bases separating them. The CDR3 nucleotides are TGCGCCAGCAGCTTGACACAGGGTCACCACGAGCAGTACTTC. It encodes CASSLTQGHHEQYF.

This clonotype showed up many times. The J gene is TRBJ1-1, the V gene TRBV7-2; D not certain. This CDR3 is 16 amino acids long. Trimming took off 1 base at V and 0 bases at J, with 12 bases between the two ends. The germline CDR1 and CDR2 sequences are SGHTA and FQGNSA. The CDR3 protein is CASSLGPFNMNTEAFF. The CDR3 DNA reads TGTGCCAGCAGCTTAGGGCCCTTTAATATGAACACTGAAGCTTTCTTT. Combining the CDR3 with reference TRBV7-2 and TRBJ1-1 gives the whole variable domain GAGVSQSPSNKVTEKGKDVELRCDPISGHTALYWYRQSLGQGLEFLIYFQGNSAPDKSGLPSDRFSAERTGGSVSTLTIQRTQQEDSAVYLCASSLGPFNMNTEAFFGQGTRLTVV.

J is TRBJ2-3 and V is TRBV4-3, with TRBD2 matching over 7 bases. The CDR3 runs 14 residues. From germline, CDR1 is LGHNA and CDR2 YSLEER. The trim removed 0 bases at V and 6 bases at J, leaving 3 bases unmatched. CDR3 nucleotides: TGCGCCAGCAGCCAAGAGGCTAGCGGCGATACGCAGTATTTT. Translating it yields CASSQEASGDTQYF.

The chain combines TRBV7-2 with TRBJ2-5, with D possibly matching TRBD1 (6 bases). The germline V gene has CDR1 SGHTA and CDR2 FQGNSA. The CDR3 consists of 14 residues. Trimming stripped 3 bases from V and 6 bases from J, with 14 bases between. CDR3 DNA sequence: TGTGCCAGCAGCTTGGGGGCTCTACAAAAGACCCAGTACTTC. Translating it yields CASSLGALQKTQYF.

J is TRBJ1-6 and V is TRBV5-1; 10 nucleotides align to TRBD1. The length of the CDR3 is 18 residues. CDR1 SGHRS and CDR2 YFSETQ come from the germline V gene. Germline trimming cut 4 bases from V and 8 bases from J; bases unmatched to any gene: 15. CDR3 sequence: CASSLWLSGQGVYSPLHF. The CDR3 nucleotides read TGCGCCAGCAGCCTGTGGTTGTCCGGACAGGGGGTCTATTCACCCCTCCACTTT.

The rearrangement uses TRBV7-2 and TRBJ1-2; D ambiguous. Germline V gene lookup returns CDR1 SGHTA and CDR2 FQGNSA. The CDR3 length is 14 residues. Between the trimmed V and J ends, which lost 3 bases and 7 bases, there was a span of 15 bases. The CDR3: CASSLQLTGSGYTF. The CDR3 DNA is TGTGCCAGCAGCTTGCAATTGACGGGTTCTGGCTACACCTTC.

This clonotype was recorded a few times. The chain employs TRBV6-5 and TRBJ2-1, with D possibly being TRBD1 or TRBD2 (5 bases each). CDR1 is MNHEY and CDR2 is SVGAGI in the germline V gene. Trimming left V 4 bases short and J 9 bases short, with 19 bases between. The CDR3 totals 15 residues. The DNA for the CDR3 is TGTGCCAGCAGTTCCCCCGGGACGGTAGTCGGTGAGCAGTTCTTC. It encodes CASSSPGTVVGEQFF.

CDR3 sequence reads: CASSPGGAISDTQYF. CDR3 bases: TGTGCCAGCAGTCCGGGGGGGGCCATATCTGATACGCAGTATTTT. The chain couples TRBV7-3 to TRBJ2-3, with 8 bases identical to TRBD2. CDR3 length equals 15 residues. Per the germline V gene, CDR1 is SGHTA and CDR2 is FQGTGA. V lost 6 bases and J lost 6; bases outside the gene matches: 11. The full variable domain, its missing parts supplied by reference TRBV7-3 and TRBJ2-3, is GAGVSQTPSNKVTEKGKYVELRCDPISGHTALYWYRQSLGQGPEFLIYFQGTGAADDSGLPNDRFFAVRPEGSVSTLKIQRTERGDSAVYLCASSPGGAISDTQYFGPGTRLTVL.

The rearrangement uses TRBV6-5 and TRBJ2-1; 7 nucleotides agree with TRBD2. Per the germline V gene, CDR1 is MNHEY and CDR2 is SVGAGI. The CDR3 totals 15 residues. Germline trimming cut 2 bases from V and 5 bases from J; bases unmatched to any gene: 6. CDR3 in amino acids: CASSYGGTTHNEQFF. For the CDR3, the DNA is TGTGCCAGCAGTTACGGGGGGACTACGCACAATGAGCAGTTCTTC.

The table lists this clonotype with a few counts. The chain couples TRBV7-2 to TRBJ2-3, with D possibly TRBD2 on 5 matching bases. The germline gives CDR1 SGHTA, CDR2 FQGNSA. The CDR3 covers 17 residues. Trimming left V 7 bases short and J 2 bases short, with 22 bases between. In DNA, the CDR3 is TGTGCCAGCACCCCAATGACGGACTCGACTTTCACAGATACGCAGTATTTT. Encoded protein: CASTPMTDSTFTDTQYF.

The chain has TRBV7-8 and TRBJ2-3; D gene unclear. Germline-derived CDR1 and CDR2 are SGHVS and FQNEAQ. V was shortened by 5 bases and J by 0 bases, with 18 bases between the two germline ends. The CDR3 is made up of 17 amino acids. The CDR3 DNA sequence: TGTGCCAGCAGCGCGCCCTCAAGGGTTCGAAGCACAGATACGCAGTATTTT. It is translated as CASSAPSRVRSTDTQYF.